The entry that follows covers one T cell receptor beta chain sequence. Generated by immunoSEQ multiplex PCR, the TCRdb table keeps only in-frame clones and is missing some. Found here are hundreds of thousands of clones, about 90% of them singletons; the top ten hold 1.7%. Clinical histories supplied by participants themselves formed the basis of cohort assignment. The data originate from a study of blood T cell repertoires in COVID-19. Study-wide context: Acute and convalescent COVID-19 specimens originated in the United States, Italy and Spain. Nucleic acid was either cDNA or gDNA, and it came from T cells, B-cell-depleted T cells, or PBMCs.

Germline V CDR1 and CDR2: SGHAT, FQNNGV. The CDR3 extends over 16 amino acids. V shed 0 bases, J shed 5 bases, and the junction held 8 bases outside the gene matches. The chain recombines TRBV11-2 with TRBJ2-7; 9 bases are a match to TRBD1. The TCR was taken from a woman between 18 and 29 years old with acute COVID-19. The specimen sequenced was PBMCs or T cells enriched from blood (not recorded which). The CDR3: CASSLDPGQGSDEQYF. CDR3 nucleotide sequence: TGTGCCAGCAGCTTAGATCCCGGACAGGGGAGCGACGAGCAGTACTTC.